This record looks at one TCR beta chain sequence and its context. Its target is not known. The data belong to a study of identical twins. A universal primer site came from template switching; cDNA carried unique molecular identifiers. TCRdb independently ran MiXCR on the 5' RACE reads; one entry per CDR3 protein. The data contain hundreds of thousands of distinct CDR3 sequences, approximately 13% of them seen just once; the ten biggest clones take up around 7.2%. The V gene's germline CDR1 is MDHEN and CDR2 SYDVKM. Trimming removed 1 base from V and 0 bases from J, with 21 bases in between. The length of the CDR3 is 19 residues. General study findings and limits: Conclusions were based on cross-sectional statistical analysis, without following the same donors.

Another study also made use of these data, one on yellow fever vaccine responses in identical twins.

This sequence originates from a woman aged 18-29 years in good health. The sequenced sample consisted of CD8+ T cells sorted from blood. The chain joins TRBV28 to TRBJ2-5, with D perhaps matching TRBD1 (8 bases). CDR3 bases: TGTGCCAGCAGTTTATACCCGGACAGGGACTATCCAGACCAAGAGACCCAGTACTTC. Protein: CASSLYPDRDYPDQETQYF.